The 18 T cell receptor beta chains reported below all come from one sample, sequenced in a study of shared clonotypes between healthy human individuals. Measured with immunoSEQ multiplex PCR; TCRdb has only the in-frame clones, and not every one. Of around 690,000 clones in the sample, 90% are singletons; the top ten hold 30% to 40%. Sequencing was done on a sample of memory CD8+ T cells from PBMCs. Subset denoted: CD45RO+ cells pooled with CCR7-negative TemRA cells. The receptors stem from a young man in good health. Some clones in this sample may be carry-over from other donors' samples.

Turning to this clone: The same CDR3 also results from other DNA sequences found in this sample. The DNA of the CDR3 is TGCGCCAGCAGCTTGCGGGACAGGGACCACGAGCAGTACTTC. Protein product: CASSLRDRDHEQYF. The V call is TRBV5-1, the J call TRBJ2-7; 9 bases match TRBD1. Germline V gene lookup returns CDR1 SGHRS and CDR2 YFSETQ. The CDR3 has 14 amino acids. V shed 1 base, J shed 5 bases, and the junction held 4 bases outside the gene matches.

The J gene is TRBJ1-3, the V gene TRBV11-2, with unresolved D. Germline V gene data show CDR1 as SGHAT and CDR2 as FQNNGV. V was cut by 4 bases and J by 4 bases, with 17 bases left in between. The CDR3 is made up of 16 amino acids. In nucleotides, the CDR3 is TGTGCCAGCAGCTCAAACCGGAGGTTTCAAGGAAACACCATATATTTT. Protein sequence: CASSSNRRFQGNTIYF.

The chain couples TRBV10-2 to TRBJ2-5, with a tentative D call TRBD2 (5 bases). Germline V lookup: CDR1 WSHSY, CDR2 SAAADI. Between the trimmed V and J ends, which lost 2 bases and 5 bases, there was a span of 15 bases. CDR3 length equals 15 residues. The CDR3 region has the DNA TGCGCCAGCAGTGAGGGGATCTTTCGAGGGGAGACCCAGTACTTC. Its protein product is CASSEGIFRGETQYF.

The genes are TRBV9 and TRBJ2-7; 7 nucleotides align to TRBD2. Germline V lookup: CDR1 SGDLS, CDR2 YYNGEE. The V and J ends lost 4 bases and 1 base, in that order; junction bases with no gene match: 8. The CDR3 is 15 amino acids. CDR3 protein: CASSPGGLLSYEQYF. The DNA of the CDR3 is TGTGCCAGCAGCCCGGGGGGACTCCTATCCTACGAGCAGTACTTC.

The chain recombines TRBV4-1 with TRBJ2-5; no clear D gene. The J call may be mistaken, given a closer DNA end match to TRBJ2-7. The V gene's germline CDR1 is MGHRA and CDR2 YSYEKL. This CDR3 is built from 15 residues. The CDR3 nucleotides are TGCGCCAGCAGCCAAGATATGGACCGGTTGAGCGAGCAGTACTTC. Translating gives CASSQDMDRLSEQYF.

The CDR3 sequence: CAWSVLGVGEQYF. CDR3 DNA sequence: TGTGCCTGGAGTGTACTGGGGGTGGGCGAGCAGTACTTC. The rearrangement joins TRBV30 to TRBJ2-7, with D possibly called TRBD1 or TRBD2 (5 bases each). Trimming stripped 0 bases from V and 6 bases from J, with 12 bases between. Germline assignment: CDR1 GTSNPN and CDR2 SVGIG (reference sequence). The CDR3 length is 13 residues.

This chain uses TRBV2 with TRBJ2-3, with 11 positions matching TRBD2. The junction had 7 bases not matched to a gene; V was cut back by 2 bases and J by 6 bases. Germline V gene data show CDR1 as SNHLY and CDR2 as FYNNEI. This CDR3 spans 16 amino acids. Here the CDR3 reads CASSEISGRGQDTQYF. Here the CDR3 DNA reads TGTGCCAGCAGTGAAATTAGCGGGAGGGGGCAGGATACGCAGTATTTT.

This clone was observed a single time. The chain uses TRBV28 and TRBJ2-7; weak D call: TRBD1 (6 bases). Germline values: CDR1 MDHEN, CDR2 SYDVKM. The CDR3 extends over 14 amino acids. Trimming removed 8 bases from V and 1 base from J, with 15 bases in between. The CDR3: CASLRDKGSYEQYF. For the CDR3, the DNA is TGTGCCAGCCTCCGGGACAAGGGGTCCTACGAGCAGTACTTC.

The chain has TRBV7-2 and TRBJ2-7; 7 positions agree with TRBD1. The CDR3 is 15 amino acids. V lost 1 base to trimming and J lost 7 bases; unmatched junction nucleotides: 10. Germline V gene data show CDR1 as SGHTA and CDR2 as FQGNSA. The CDR3 nucleotides read TGTGCCAGCAGCTTAGAGGGACAGCTGCTCCGGGAGCAGTACTTC. Its translation is CASSLEGQLLREQYF. Looking up the rest from reference TRBV7-2 and TRBJ2-7 gives the full variable domain: GAGVSQSPSNKVTEKGKDVELRCDPISGHTALYWYRQSLGQGLEFLIYFQGNSAPDKSGLPSDRFSAERTGGSVSTLTIQRTQQEDSAVYLCASSLEGQLLREQYFGPGTRLTVT.

The chain joins TRBV7-8 to TRBJ1-1, with D maybe TRBD1 (6 bases). The V gene's germline CDR1 is SGHVS and CDR2 FQNEAQ. The CDR3 sequence is 19 residues long. V lost 1 base to trimming and J lost 0 bases, with 21 bases between them. This CDR3 reads CASSLVLVVGAPLNTEAFF. In DNA form, the CDR3 reads TGTGCCAGCAGCTTAGTATTGGTTGTGGGGGCCCCCTTGAACACTGAAGCTTTCTTT. The full variable domain, completed using reference TRBV7-8 and TRBJ1-1, is GAGVSQSPRYKVAKRGQDVALRCDPISGHVSLFWYQQALGQGPEFLTYFQNEAQLDKSGLPSDRFFAERPEGSVSTLKIQRTQQEDSAVYLCASSLVLVVGAPLNTEAFFGQGTRLTVV.

The CDR3 coding sequence is TGTGCCAGCAGCGTACTCAGGGGGTACAACGGGGAGCTGTTTTTT. Its protein is CASSVLRGYNGELFF. This sequence joins TRBV7-9 and TRBJ2-2; 7 bases map to TRBD1. Trimming took 5 bases from V and 7 from J; bases not matched to a gene: 10. Germline V lookup: CDR1 SEHNR, CDR2 FQNEAQ (reference sequence). This CDR3 region has 15 residues. Full variable domain (missing parts from reference TRBV7-9 and TRBJ2-2): DTGVSQNPRHKITKRGQNVTFRCDPISEHNRLYWYRQTLGQGPEFLTYFQNEAQLEKSRLLSDRFSAERPKGSFSTLEIQRTEQGDSAMYLCASSVLRGYNGELFFGEGSRLTVL.

The CDR3 is CASSLDRDRVVFGELFF. The CDR3 DNA is TGCGCCAGCAGCCTGGACCGGGACAGGGTGGTTTTCGGGGAGCTGTTTTTT. This chain connects TRBV5-1 to TRBJ2-2, with 9 bases aligning to TRBD1. V dropped 4 bases and J dropped 7; count of bases not matched to a gene: 14. The CDR3 covers 17 residues. Germline values: CDR1 SGHRS, CDR2 YFSETQ.

The V and J genes are TRBV4-1 and TRBJ2-2; 7 bases line up with TRBD2. Germline assignment: CDR1 MGHRA and CDR2 YSYEKL. There are 15 residues in the CDR3. With V trimmed by 4 bases and J by 5 bases, 7 bases remained unmatched. The DNA of the CDR3 is TGCGCCAGCAGCCCTTTGGGGGGGAGTACCGGGGAGCTGTTTTTT. It specifies CASSPLGGSTGELFF.

V gene TRBV13 combines with J gene TRBJ2-1; TRBD2 agrees at 7 bases. CDR3 length: 15 residues. Per germline, CDR1 PRHDT and CDR2 FYEKMQ (reference sequence). Unmatched junction bases numbered 4, after V lost 5 bases and J lost 0 bases. As DNA, the CDR3 is TGTGCCAGCAGCCAAGGGACTAACTCCTACAATGAGCAGTTCTTC. The encoded protein is CASSQGTNSYNEQFF. Variable domain in full (rest from reference TRBV13 and TRBJ2-1): AAGVIQSPRHLIKEKRETATLKCYPIPRHDTVYWYQQGPGQDPQFLISFYEKMQSDKGSIPDRFSAQQFSDYHSELNMSSLELGDSALYFCASSQGTNSYNEQFFGPGTRLTVL.

The CDR3 here is CASSLLAYEQYF. CDR3 in DNA: TGTGCCAGCAGCTTATTAGCCTACGAGCAGTACTTC. This chain links TRBV11-1 with TRBJ2-7; D is ambiguous. Trimming removed 2 bases at V and 2 bases at J, with 4 bases between. The CDR3 has 12 residues. The germline gives CDR1 SGHAT, CDR2 FQDESV (reference sequence).

In its sample, this clone was seen once. V and J are TRBV27 and TRBJ2-1; no reliable D call. Trimming left V 3 bases short and J 5 bases short, with 8 bases between. Germline-derived CDR1 and CDR2 are MNHEY and SMNVEV (reference sequence). The CDR3 sequence is 13 residues long. The CDR3 nucleotides read TGTGCCAGCAGTTTTGTTCGACACAATGAGCAGTTCTTC. This translates into CASSFVRHNEQFF.

This sequence joins TRBV30 and TRBJ2-7; D perhaps matches TRBD2 (6 bases). The CDR3 is made up of 13 amino acids. The ends were cut back, 7 bases at V and 6 bases at J, with 19 bases in the middle. Germline V gives CDR1 GTSNPN, CDR2 SVGIG (reference sequence). CDR3 bases: TGTGCCTCGACCGGGAGAGTCATGGCCGAGCAGTACTTC. Amino acids: CASTGRVMAEQYF.

This clone has only a few counts. This chain links TRBV6-6 with TRBJ1-4; D uncertain. V lost 6 bases and J 11 bases, leaving 19 bases between the germline ends. Germline CDR1 is MNHNY and CDR2 is SVGAGI (reference sequence). The length of the CDR3 is 14 residues. The CDR3 is CASSDQVASRKLFF. CDR3 coding DNA: TGTGCCAGCAGCGACCAGGTGGCCAGTCGGAAACTGTTTTTT.